The sequence of this T cell receptor (beta chain) was determined in a study of cytomegalovirus exposure and HLA in healthy donors. Primers for the PCR totalled 60 Vbeta and 13 Jbeta. The data were produced by immunoSEQ multiplex PCR, yet TCRdb's version contains in-frame clones alone and is incomplete. Its table lists approximately 200,000 clones. The CDR3 is 17 residues long. V shed 7 bases and J shed 0 bases, with 17 bases lying between them. The germline V gene encodes CDR1 SGHNT and CDR2 YYREEE (reference sequence). The TCR was taken from a boy aged 5-17 years in good health and CMV-seronegative. Sequenced material: PBMCs. The V and J genes are TRBV5-4 and TRBJ1-6; D not certain. CDR3 region: CASRLAEGGSYNSPLHF. Written as DNA, the CDR3 is TGTGCCAGCCGACTCGCGGAGGGTGGCTCCTATAATTCACCCCTCCACTTT.